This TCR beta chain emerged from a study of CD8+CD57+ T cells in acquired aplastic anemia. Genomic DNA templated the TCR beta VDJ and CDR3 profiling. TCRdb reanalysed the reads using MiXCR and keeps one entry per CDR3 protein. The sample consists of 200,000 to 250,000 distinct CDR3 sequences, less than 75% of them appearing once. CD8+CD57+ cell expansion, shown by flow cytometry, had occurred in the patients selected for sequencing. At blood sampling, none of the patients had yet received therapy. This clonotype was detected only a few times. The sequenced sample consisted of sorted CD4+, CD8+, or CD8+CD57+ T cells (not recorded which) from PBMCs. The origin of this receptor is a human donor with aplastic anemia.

In nucleotides, the CDR3 is TGTGCCAGCAGCCCCGGGATTATCCTCCACTTT. Protein: CASSPGIILHF. The chain carries TRBV5-5 and TRBJ1-6; D unresolved. The V gene lost 4 bases and the J gene lost 15 bases, with 11 bases spanning the gap. CDR3 length: 11 amino acids. Germline assignment: CDR1 SGHKS and CDR2 YYEKEE (reference sequence).